This T cell receptor beta chain was retrieved from a study of shared clonotypes between healthy human individuals (dated by TCRdb to about 2020). Study-wide context: Two women and a few men aged 18 to 49 years were included in the cohort. Per donor, three plates each were used for CD4 naive and CD4 memory, two for CD8 naive, and one for CD8 memory. To estimate repertoire size and how much clonotypes are shared between individuals, the study performed deep sequencing of blood TCR repertoires from about 5 healthy adults. To increase sequencing depth and limit assay-specific biases, different laboratories used diverse techniques to prepare libraries and sequence TCR repertoires. Between about 0.85 and 9.5 billion PBMCs per donor were obtained by leukapheresis.

TCR CDR3 regions were amplified from genomic DNA by multiplex PCR using the deep immunoSEQ assay. For each cell subset, the extracted genomic DNA was distributed evenly across all wells of several immunoSEQ 96-well plates, and each plate served as one replicate. Each replicate PCR for sorted subsets received around 210 ng genomic DNA, equal to roughly 29,000 T cell genomes. Purified libraries were quantified with a Qubit 3.0 fluorometer, sized on a Bioanalyzer 2100, and re-quantified with the KAPA Library Quantification kit. Every immunoSEQ 96-well plate was sequenced on a separate single-read 150-cycle Illumina NextSeq 550 flow cell. The published analysis was carried out like this. The immunoSEQ output contained only junctional sequences without quality scores, so filtering could not match that applied to full-length reads. Sequences were annotated with PyIR, a Python wrapper for IgBLAST v1.9, using IMGT germline references to assign V/J genes and CDR3. Reads were removed for weak V/J assignments (E-value above 1e-6), missing CDR3, stop codons, out-of-frame junctions, or ambiguous translated residues. V3J clonotypes were defined as sequences sharing the same inferred V gene, J gene, and CDR3 amino acid sequence. Percentage overlap between repertoires was computed as shared unique clonotypes divided by the size of the smaller repertoire. Richness of each repertoire was evaluated using RTK rarefaction, the Chao1 estimator, and Recon v2.1 estimates of unobserved clonotypes. OLGA was used to compute generation probabilities for all TCRbeta clonotypes that the gDNA method yielded from a handful of donors. The table was pulled from immuneACCESS by TCRdb, which kept in-frame rearrangements only. Such tables lose some clones; where checked, under half of the loss comes from unresolved V genes, and the rest has no known cause. For V, J and clone size, that table is used; D and trimming come from the DNA. The sample records 2 million to 2.5 million clones, just over 90% of which are singletons. Under 0.45% of the sample is in the top ten clones.

There are 16 amino acids in the CDR3, from cysteine to phenylalanine inclusive. CDR3 DNA is the only sequence kept; it has 48 bases, read in frame from the first base. A distance of 16 bases separates the germline ends of V and J, which lose 4 bases and 0 bases respectively. Sequences SGHRS (CDR1) and YFSETQ (CDR2) are obtained from the germline V gene. The donors were healthy, HIV-negative adults with no recently reported acute infections or vaccinations. Every donor was a Caucasian adult living in Nashville, Tennessee, USA. CD4+ T cells were enriched through magnetic negative selection, after which naive cells were positively selected on CD45RA and the remaining negative fraction served as the memory subset. Blood was collected by leukapheresis, and PBMCs were isolated by Ficoll-Histopaque density gradient centrifugation and then cryopreserved in liquid nitrogen vapor phase. Purity and quantity of every magnetically sorted T cell population were checked by analytical flow cytometry. Genomic DNA was isolated from every sorted fraction and measured by UV absorbance on a Nanodrop 2000c.

On the study overall, not on this receptor specifically: Rarefaction of sorted-subset datasets indicated incomplete sequencing despite the large sequencing depth. Larger estimated clonotype richness was generally found for naive subsets than for memory subsets. Clonotypes shared by all four sorted-subset donors showed higher generation probabilities than non-shared clonotypes. Across four donors, approximately 5% of naive CD4, 3% to 4% of naive CD8, about 2.3% of memory CD4, and about 0.4% of memory CD8 clonotypes were shared. Pairwise subsampling led to the expectation that sequencing depth would affect the degree of clonotype sharing among donors. Because the study included only a small number of donors, the genetic and exposure-history diversity represented was limited. Sampling was restricted to blood, and TCR repertoires in tissue are likely to differ from TCR repertoires in blood.

With respect to this clone: Its antigen is unknown. Base qualities are missing; no much larger clone stands one base away.

The TCR sequence derives from a man aged 18 to 29 in good health. Some clones in this sample may be carry-over from other donors' samples. Sequencing was done on a sample of naive CD4+ T cells from PBMCs. The cell subset or site label, as the study defines it: CD45RA+ positively selected. This sequence uses TRBV5-1 and TRBJ1-2; the D gene remains uncertain. The sequence in DNA is TGCGCCAGCAGCGCGGTTCCCCAGCAAGCTAACTATGGCTACACCTTC. Its protein reads: CASSAVPQQANYGYTF.